The 29 T cell receptor beta chains in this list originate from one sample, sequenced in a study of technical replicates of blood from a handful of donors. The table came from immunoSEQ multiplex PCR; TCRdb's copy has only in-frame clones and leaves some out. The sample lists 60,000 to 70,000 clones, roughly 98% occurring once. The sample was T cells isolated from PBMCs. The receptors derive from a human donor in good health.

The count of this clone is one. The chain joins TRBV7-9 to TRBJ1-1, with D unresolved. V was clipped by 7 bases and J by 1 base, with 13 bases between them. The CDR3 runs 14 residues. Germline lookup yields CDR1 SEHNR and CDR2 FQNEAQ (reference sequence). The CDR3 reads CASIPGERNTEAFF. The CDR3, as DNA: TGTGCCAGCATCCCCGGGGAAAGGAACACTGAAGCTTTCTTT.

The V call is TRBV29-1, the J call TRBJ1-3, with no clear D. This CDR3 is 15 amino acids long. V was clipped by 1 base and J by 5 bases, with 15 bases between them. Looked up from germline, CDR1 is SQVTM and CDR2 is ANQGSEA. The CDR3: CSVEGARDGRNTIYF. The CDR3 DNA follows: TGCAGCGTTGAAGGAGCTCGGGATGGGCGAAACACCATATATTTT.

This clone was seen just once. The rearrangement joins TRBV6-5 to TRBJ2-7, with D possibly being TRBD1 (6 bases). V lost 7 bases, J lost 3 bases, and 16 bases lay in between. The CDR3 has 14 amino acids. Germline V lookup: CDR1 MNHEY, CDR2 SVGAGI. CDR3 sequence (DNA): TGTGCCAGCAACGACAGACAGGCGGTCTACGAGCAGTACTTC. Residues: CASNDRQAVYEQYF.

The chain is built from TRBV7-3 and TRBJ1-1, with D unclear. Looked up from germline, CDR1 is SGHTA and CDR2 is FQGTGA. Trimming cost V 1 base and J 1 base, with 7 bases left between them. This CDR3 is built from 14 residues. The CDR3 DNA reads as TGTGCCAGCAGCTTAATGAGGCAGAACACTGAAGCTTTCTTT. As protein: CASSLMRQNTEAFF.

The chain carries TRBV6-1 and TRBJ1-4, with D unclear. CDR1 is MNHNS, CDR2 SASEGT, per germline. Trimming removed 5 bases from V and 7 bases from J, with 17 bases in between. The CDR3 sequence is 15 residues long. The CDR3 sequence is CASSSQPGGVEKLFF. CDR3 in DNA: TGTGCCAGCAGTAGTCAGCCGGGAGGTGTTGAAAAACTGTTTTTT.

The chain employs TRBV10-1 and TRBJ2-2, with 9 bases aligning to TRBD2. The CDR3 runs 15 residues. V lost 6 bases, J lost 3 bases, and 5 bases stayed unmatched. CDR1 WNHNN and CDR2 SYGVQD come from the germline V gene (reference sequence). This CDR3 is CASSVSGSDTGELFF. The DNA for the CDR3 is TGCGCCAGCAGCGTTAGCGGGAGTGACACCGGGGAGCTGTTTTTT.

V gene TRBV10-1 combines with J gene TRBJ2-3, with a tentative D call TRBD1 (6 bases). V was cut by 6 bases and J by 2 bases, with 12 bases left in between. CDR1 and CDR2 (germline): WNHNN, SYGVQD (reference sequence). The CDR3 length is 14 residues. CDR3 in DNA: TGCGCCAGCAGCTGGACAGATTACACAGATACGCAGTATTTT. Translated, it gives CASSWTDYTDTQYF.

This clone has only one observation. This rearrangement joins TRBV7-8 to TRBJ2-5; 9 bases match TRBD2. V gave up 6 bases and J gave up 12 bases; unmatched junction bases: 14. Germline CDR1 is SGHVS and CDR2 is FQNEAQ. The CDR3 covers 14 residues. This CDR3 is CASSPGTSTAPEYF. CDR3 nucleotides: TGTGCCAGCAGTCCCGGGACTAGCACCGCCCCGGAGTACTTC. Using reference TRBV7-8 and TRBJ2-5 for the parts outside the CDR3, the full variable domain is GAGVSQSPRYKVAKRGQDVALRCDPISGHVSLFWYQQALGQGPEFLTYFQNEAQLDKSGLPSDRFFAERPEGSVSTLKIQRTQQEDSAVYLCASSPGTSTAPEYFGPGTRLLVL.

This rearrangement joins TRBV6-6 to TRBJ2-5, with 7 bases aligning to TRBD2. Germline values: CDR1 MNHNY, CDR2 SVGAGI (reference sequence). J gave up 2 bases and V 5 bases, and 8 bases lay outside the gene matches. CDR3 size: 15 residues. The CDR3 DNA sequence: TGTGCCAGCAGTCCCCTTGGGAGGGATCAAGAGACCCAGTACTTC. It specifies CASSPLGRDQETQYF.

This clone was observed a single time. The chain recombines TRBV5-4 with TRBJ1-3; 8 bases agree with TRBD1. CDR1 is SGHNT, CDR2 YYREEE, per germline (reference sequence). This CDR3 has 15 amino acids. The V and J ends lost 4 bases and 3 bases, in that order; junction bases with no gene match: 6. CDR3 nucleotide sequence: TGTGCCAGCAGCCCATCCAGGGGGCTTGGAAACACCATATATTTT. Amino acid sequence: CASSPSRGLGNTIYF. Drawing the rest from reference TRBV5-4 and TRBJ1-3, the complete variable domain is ETGVTQSPTHLIKTRGQQVTLRCSSQSGHNTVSWYQQALGQGPQFIFQYYREEENGRGNFPPRFSGLQFPNYSSELNVNALELDDSALYLCASSPSRGLGNTIYFGEGSWLTVV.

This chain joins TRBV30 and TRBJ1-3; no clear D. The CDR3 has 15 amino acids. Germline V lookup: CDR1 GTSNPN, CDR2 SVGIG (reference sequence). V gave up 4 bases and J gave up 8 bases, with 21 bases separating them. The CDR3 nucleotides read TGTGCCTGGAACCGTTTAGGGCGGAGCGGAGACACCATATATTTT. Translation: CAWNRLGRSGDTIYF.

The chain has TRBV7-3 and TRBJ1-4, with a tentative D call TRBD1 (6 bases). The CDR3 is 18 residues long. Germline CDR1 reads SGHTA; CDR2 reads FQGTGA. The V gene lost 7 bases and the J gene lost 8 bases, with 29 bases spanning the gap. This CDR3 reads CASNLNSERQKGVEKLFF. The CDR3 nucleotides read TGTGCCAGCAACCTAAACAGCGAGAGACAGAAGGGGGTAGAAAAACTGTTTTTT.

The rearrangement uses TRBV5-6 and TRBJ2-1; D gene uncertain. Trimming pared 0 bases from V and 10 bases from J, leaving 14 bases between. The CDR3 sequence is 14 residues long. Germline lookup yields CDR1 SGHDT and CDR2 YYEEEE. The chain's CDR3 is CASSLGTVTNEQFF. CDR3 in DNA: TGTGCCAGCAGCTTGGGTACTGTTACGAACGAGCAGTTCTTC.

This clone occurred once. V gene TRBV13 combines with J gene TRBJ1-4; 7 bases match TRBD1. CDR1 and CDR2 (germline): PRHDT, FYEKMQ (reference sequence). The V segment lost 5 bases and the J segment 3 bases; nucleotides outside the gene matches: 9. CDR3 length equals 16 residues. The CDR3 is CASSPQGTEPNEKLFF. The CDR3 bases are TGTGCCAGCAGCCCCCAGGGGACAGAGCCTAATGAAAAACTGTTTTTT.

The CDR3 nucleotides are TGCGCCAGCAATGAGGAATACACCGGGGAGCTGTTTTTT. Its protein is CASNEEYTGELFF. V gene TRBV5-1 combines with J gene TRBJ2-2; D remains unclear. In germline, CDR1 is SGHRS, CDR2 YFSETQ. The V gene lost 6 bases and the J gene lost 3 bases, with 9 bases spanning the gap. CDR3 length: 13 residues.

The V call is TRBV4-2, the J call TRBJ2-7; 11 nucleotides agree with TRBD2. The CDR3 sequence is 21 residues long. Trimming removed 4 bases from V and 4 bases from J; junction bases left unmatched: 24. Per germline, CDR1 LGHNA and CDR2 YNFKEQ. CDR3 bases: TGTGCCAGCAGCCCGAAATTAACTAGCGGGAGAAACCCCTCGCCTCTGTACGAGCAGTACTTC. It is translated as CASSPKLTSGRNPSPLYEQYF.

The chain employs TRBV11-2 and TRBJ2-1; D is perhaps TRBD1 (6 bases). Per germline, CDR1 SGHAT and CDR2 FQNNGV. Trimming took off 3 bases at V and 6 bases at J, with 15 bases between the two ends. The CDR3 runs 15 residues. The chain's CDR3 is CASSLGAGTLNEQFF. For the CDR3, the DNA is TGTGCCAGCAGCTTGGGGGCCGGGACCCTCAATGAGCAGTTCTTC.

The chain employs TRBV27 and TRBJ2-7, with TRBD1 as a possible D gene (5 bases). This CDR3 spans 14 amino acids. CDR1 MNHEY and CDR2 SMNVEV come from the germline V gene (reference sequence). V lost 1 base to trimming and J lost 1 base, with 8 bases between them. CDR3 amino acids: CASSLFDSSYEQYF. In DNA, the CDR3 is TGTGCCAGCAGTTTATTCGACAGTTCCTACGAGCAGTACTTC.

This chain uses TRBV27 with TRBJ2-7; 7 nucleotides agree with TRBD2. Germline CDR1 is MNHEY and CDR2 is SMNVEV (reference sequence). The CDR3 consists of 14 residues. With 8 bases clipped from V and 0 bases from J, the junction kept 7 bases outside the gene matches. CDR3 in DNA: TGTGCCAGCTCGGTGGGGGGGAGCTCCTACGAGCAGTACTTC. Residues: CASSVGGSSYEQYF.

The J gene is TRBJ2-7, the V gene TRBV28; perhaps TRBD2 as D (6 bases). Germline-derived CDR1 and CDR2 are MDHEN and SYDVKM. The CDR3 sequence is 13 residues long. The V gene lost 8 bases and the J gene lost 5 bases, with 16 bases spanning the gap. CDR3 residues: CASGRTPRHEQYF. The CDR3 nucleotides read TGTGCCAGCGGGAGGACACCCCGACACGAGCAGTACTTC.

In its sample, this clone was seen once. The gene calls are TRBV21-1 and TRBJ1-2. TRBV21-1 is tagged as a pseudogene. The CDR3 contains 11 residues. The CDR3 loop is CASSLFYGYTF. CDR3 sequence (DNA): TGTGCCAGCAGCCTTTTCTATGGCTACACCTTC.

The rearrangement links TRBV30 to TRBJ2-6; 8 bases are shared with TRBD1. There are 16 residues in the CDR3. Germline CDR1 reads GTSNPN; CDR2 reads SVGIG (reference sequence). V was pared by 1 base and J by 4 bases, with 6 bases of the junction left unmatched. CDR3 coding DNA: TGTGCCTGGAGTGCAGGGGGCGCACCAGGGGCCAACGTCCTGACTTTC. Its protein product is CAWSAGGAPGANVLTF.

V usage is TRBV30 and J usage is TRBJ1-2; D call uncertain. CDR1 and CDR2 (germline): GTSNPN, SVGIG (reference sequence). There are 12 residues in the CDR3. Between the trimmed V and J ends, which lost 1 base and 4 bases, there was a span of 7 bases. The CDR3 is CAWSESVYGYTF. For the CDR3, the DNA is TGTGCCTGGAGTGAATCGGTCTATGGCTACACCTTC. Drawing the rest from reference TRBV30 and TRBJ1-2, the complete variable domain is SQTIHQWPATLVQPVGSPLSLECTVEGTSNPNLYWYRQAAGRGLQLLFYSVGIGQISSEVPQNLSASRPQDRQFILSSKKLLLSDSGFYLCAWSESVYGYTFGSGTRLTVV.

The chain is built from TRBV4-1 and TRBJ2-5; 7 bases align to TRBD2. The CDR3 covers 13 residues. With 7 bases clipped from V and 3 bases from J, the junction kept 5 bases outside the gene matches. Germline CDR1 is MGHRA and CDR2 is YSYEKL. In DNA, the CDR3 is TGCGCCAGCACTAAGGCGGGGGAAGAGACCCAGTACTTC. It specifies CASTKAGEETQYF.

V and J are TRBV28 and TRBJ2-7; 10 positions agree with TRBD1. The CDR3 is 14 amino acids. Per the germline V gene, CDR1 is MDHEN and CDR2 is SYDVKM. The ends lost 5 bases at V and 7 bases at J; junction bases unmatched: 8. The DNA for the CDR3 is TGTGCCAGCAGTGGCGGGACAGGGGCGGGAGAGCAGTACTTC. Translating gives CASSGGTGAGEQYF. Variable domain in full (rest from reference TRBV28 and TRBJ2-7): DVKVTQSSRYLVKRTGEKVFLECVQDMDHENMFWYRQDPGLGLRLIYFSYDVKMKEKGDIPEGYSVSREKKERFSLILESASTNQTSMYLCASSGGTGAGEQYFGPGTRLTVT.

This rearrangement joins TRBV9 to TRBJ2-5; D is perhaps TRBD1 (6 bases). V lost 0 bases to trimming and J lost 4 bases, with 7 bases between them. The CDR3 runs 13 residues. Germline CDR1 and CDR2: SGDLS and YYNGEE. The CDR3 here is CASSVVGGETQYF. The CDR3 bases are TGTGCCAGCAGCGTAGTAGGGGGAGAGACCCAGTACTTC.

The genes are TRBV5-1 and TRBJ2-1, with D unclear. Trimming took 4 bases from V and 0 from J, leaving 20 bases between them. CDR3 length: 18 residues. Looked up from germline, CDR1 is SGHRS and CDR2 is YFSETQ. The CDR3 protein is CASSTLSSRLASYNEQFF. CDR3 in DNA: TGCGCCAGCAGCACCCTATCCTCCAGACTCGCCTCCTACAATGAGCAGTTCTTC.

This chain links TRBV27 with TRBJ2-3; tentative D call: TRBD2 (6 bases). V was clipped by 2 bases and J by 2 bases, with 11 bases between them. The germline CDR1 and CDR2 sequences are MNHEY and SMNVEV (reference sequence). CDR3 length: 15 residues. In DNA, the CDR3 is TGTGCCAGCAGTTTAAGGGACTCTCACACAGATACGCAGTATTTT. It codes for CASSLRDSHTDTQYF.

This chain uses TRBV5-1 with TRBJ2-1; the match to TRBD2 covers 8 bases. Germline V gene data show CDR1 as SGHRS and CDR2 as YFSETQ. The CDR3 loop spans 14 amino acids. With 0 bases clipped from V and 7 bases from J, the junction kept 3 bases outside the gene matches. CDR3 in DNA: TGCGCCAGCAGCTTGGCGGCTAGCGGGAATGAGCAGTTCTTC. This gives the protein CASSLAASGNEQFF.